This T cell receptor beta chain was identified in a study of blood T cell repertoires in COVID-19. Looking at the study overall: T cells, B-cell-depleted T cells, or PBMCs provided the cDNA or gDNA that served as material.

Sequenced by immunoSEQ multiplex PCR; TCRdb stores in-frame clones only, minus some. The sample contains roughly 170,000 clones, over 75% of which appear only once. Sequencing input: PBMCs or T cells enriched from blood (not recorded which). The TCR was taken from a woman in her forties with acute COVID-19.

The CDR3 sequence: CASSHGQGPAHGYTF. CDR3 DNA sequence: TGTGCCAGCAGCCACGGACAGGGTCCCGCCCATGGCTACACCTTC. The chain combines TRBV3-1 (or the pseudogene TRBV3-2) with TRBJ1-2; TRBD1 matches at 8 bases. This CDR3 comprises 15 residues. Losses at the gene ends were 3 bases for V and 6 bases for J; bases not matched to a gene: 9. Per germline, CDR1 LGHDT and CDR2 YNNKEL (reference sequence).